This passage covers 27 T cell receptor beta chains from one sample sequenced in a study of beta chain features in type 1 diabetes. Of the isolated RNA, all was reverse transcribed, and so the sequenced material was expressed TCRB transcripts. The protocol was immunoSEQ multiplex PCR, while the TCRdb copy is restricted to in-frame clones and leaves out a portion. The sample has 300,000 to 400,000 clones; around 8.5% are singletons. Findings and limits, study-wide: TCRB CDR3 length was moderately but significantly reduced in all four CD4+ subsets of Type 1 diabetes patients.

Their specific antigens are unknown. The sequenced sample was central memory CD4+ T cells from blood. The source of these receptors is a man under 40 with type 1 diabetes.

This clone has only a few counts. The J gene is TRBJ2-5, the V gene TRBV7-9, with 8 bases fitting TRBD2. CDR1 and CDR2 (germline): SEHNR, FQNEAQ (reference sequence). The V gene end was trimmed by 3 bases and the J gene end by 2 bases; junction bases not matched to a gene: 8. The CDR3 extends over 16 amino acids. CDR3 nucleotide sequence: TGTGCCAGCAGCTTTGGCCCGGGGGGGCGGCAAGAGACCCAGTACTTC. This translates into CASSFGPGGRQETQYF.

This clone has a count of ten or more. The V call is TRBV7-2, the J call TRBJ2-3, with 7 bases identical to TRBD1. V lost 4 bases, J lost 3 bases, and 13 bases stayed unmatched. Germline values: CDR1 SGHTA, CDR2 FQGNSA. The CDR3 is 17 amino acids. The CDR3 is CASSSFPGQRGTDTQYF. As DNA, the CDR3 is TGTGCCAGCAGCTCCTTCCCGGGACAGCGCGGGACAGATACGCAGTATTTT. Combining the CDR3 with reference TRBV7-2 and TRBJ2-3 gives the whole variable domain GAGVSQSPSNKVTEKGKDVELRCDPISGHTALYWYRQSLGQGLEFLIYFQGNSAPDKSGLPSDRFSAERTGGSVSTLTIQRTQQEDSAVYLCASSSFPGQRGTDTQYFGPGTRLTVL.

Only a few counts were recorded for this clone. The DNA of the CDR3 is TGTGCCAGCAGCAAAGACGAGCAGTACTTC. This translates into CASSKDEQYF. The chain carries TRBV21-1 and TRBJ2-7. TRBV21-1 constitutes a pseudogene. CDR3 length: 10 residues.

This clone has more than one count but fewer than ten. Other DNA sequences in the sample encode the same CDR3. This chain joins TRBV28 and TRBJ2-7, with no clear D. The CDR3 is 12 residues long. In germline, CDR1 is MDHEN, CDR2 SYDVKM. Trimming took off 6 bases at V and 3 bases at J, with 9 bases between the two ends. CDR3 in amino acids: CASSLLNYEQYF. The CDR3 DNA follows: TGTGCCAGCAGCCTTCTCAACTACGAGCAGTACTTC.

This clone occurred a few times. V is TRBV28 and J is TRBJ1-5; D might be TRBD1 (6 bases). The germline gives CDR1 MDHEN, CDR2 SYDVKM. V gave up 8 bases and J gave up 6 bases, with 14 bases separating them. CDR3 length: 13 residues. The CDR3 loop is CASLGAGRQPQHF. The CDR3 bases are TGTGCCAGCTTGGGGGCGGGTCGTCAGCCCCAGCATTTT.

This clone was seen a handful of times. The chain recombines TRBV4-3 with TRBJ1-2; perhaps TRBD1 as D (5 bases). Trimming pared 1 base from V and 1 base from J, leaving 10 bases between. The CDR3 spans 15 residues. Germline V gene sequence: CDR1 LGHNA, CDR2 YSLEER. CDR3 amino acids: CASSQGSQVNYGYTF. CDR3 DNA sequence: TGCGCCAGCAGCCAAGGGTCACAGGTTAACTATGGCTACACCTTC.

V is TRBV30 and J is TRBJ1-5, with D uncertain. Trimming pared 0 bases from V and 7 bases from J, leaving 10 bases between. The CDR3 extends over 13 amino acids. The germline gives CDR1 GTSNPN, CDR2 SVGIG (reference sequence). The CDR3 coding sequence is TGTGCCTGGAGTGTCGCGGGCCGACAGCCCCAGCATTTT. Its protein is CAWSVAGRQPQHF.

The table lists this clone with a few counts. This CDR3 is also generated by other DNA sequences in the sample. The rearrangement uses TRBV4-3 and TRBJ2-7; 9 bases are a match to TRBD1. The CDR3 spans 14 residues. V lost 4 bases to trimming and J lost 1 base; unmatched junction nucleotides: 2. CDR1 and CDR2 from the germline V gene are LGHNA and YSLEER. CDR3: CASSRDRESYEQYF. The CDR3 DNA follows: TGCGCCAGCAGCCGGGACAGGGAATCCTACGAGCAGTACTTC.

This clone was observed a few times. The chain employs TRBV7-9 and TRBJ1-2; TRBD1 agrees at 7 bases. This CDR3 spans 15 amino acids. CDR1 SEHNR and CDR2 FQNEAQ come from the germline V gene (reference sequence). V gave up 5 bases and J gave up 4 bases; unmatched junction bases: 10. The CDR3 here is CASSLGTERTYGYTF. The CDR3 DNA sequence: TGTGCCAGCAGCCTAGGGACAGAGAGGACCTATGGCTACACCTTC. Full variable domain (outside the CDR3, taken from reference TRBV7-9 and TRBJ1-2): DTGVSQNPRHKITKRGQNVTFRCDPISEHNRLYWYRQTLGQGPEFLTYFQNEAQLEKSRLLSDRFSAERPKGSFSTLEIQRTEQGDSAMYLCASSLGTERTYGYTFGSGTRLTVV.

This clone was found many times. J is TRBJ2-7 and V is TRBV5-4, with D possibly matching TRBD1 (5 bases). V was clipped by 4 bases and J by 2 bases, with 13 bases between them. Germline V lookup: CDR1 SGHNT, CDR2 YYREEE (reference sequence). The CDR3 contains 14 residues. The CDR3 loop reads CASSTSKGTYEQYF. The CDR3 DNA sequence: TGTGCCAGCAGCACCTCAAAGGGGACCTACGAGCAGTACTTC.

The rearrangement links TRBV9 to TRBJ2-1; D unresolved. The CDR3 length is 13 residues. Germline lookup yields CDR1 SGDLS and CDR2 YYNGEE. Trimming removed 0 bases from V and 6 bases from J, with 7 bases in between. Written as DNA, the CDR3 is TGTGCCAGCAGCGTAGACCCGGGCAATGAGCAGTTCTTC. It yields the protein CASSVDPGNEQFF.

This chain joins TRBV7-2 and TRBJ1-2; 10 bases fit TRBD1. Germline lookup yields CDR1 SGHTA and CDR2 FQGNSA. The CDR3 covers 16 residues. The trim removed 4 bases at V and 3 bases at J, leaving 8 bases unmatched. CDR3 nucleotide sequence: TGTGCCAGCAGCTCTGGGACAGGGGTGGGGGACTATGGCTACACCTTC. This gives the protein CASSSGTGVGDYGYTF.

As concerns this clone: This CDR3 is also generated by other DNA sequences in the sample. The rearrangement uses TRBV7-2 and TRBJ1-1; TRBD1 might be the D (6 bases). Germline V CDR1 and CDR2: SGHTA, FQGNSA. The V and J ends lost 4 bases and 5 bases respectively, with 11 bases between them. The CDR3 totals 13 residues. The CDR3 nucleotides are TGTGCCAGCAGCTCTAGGGGGGGAACTGAAGCTTTCTTT. Amino acids: CASSSRGGTEAFF.

CDR3 nucleotides: TGTGCCAGCAGCTTCGGACAGGAGGAGACCCAGTACTTC. This translates into CASSFGQEETQYF. The chain recombines TRBV5-6 with TRBJ2-5; 7 positions match TRBD1. The CDR3 covers 13 residues. Per germline, CDR1 SGHDT and CDR2 YYEEEE. Germline trimming cut 2 bases from V and 5 bases from J; bases unmatched to any gene: 3. Drawing the rest from reference TRBV5-6 and TRBJ2-5, the complete variable domain is DAGVTQSPTHLIKTRGQQVTLRCSPKSGHDTVSWYQQALGQGPQFIFQYYEEEERQRGNFPDRFSGHQFPNYSSELNVNALLLGDSALYLCASSFGQEETQYFGPGTRLLVL.

The chain couples TRBV29-1 to TRBJ2-7; tentatively, D is TRBD1 (5 bases). V shed 5 bases and J shed 0 bases, with 14 bases lying between them. The CDR3 sequence is 14 residues long. Germline V CDR1 and CDR2: SQVTM, ANQGSEA. This CDR3 is CSVTGTDNSYEQYF. The CDR3 region has the DNA TGCAGCGTTACTGGAACGGACAACTCCTACGAGCAGTACTTC.

This clone was counted a few times. The V call is TRBV5-1, the J call TRBJ2-5, with D tentatively TRBD2 (6 bases). Germline CDR1 SGHRS, CDR2 YFSETQ. Trimming shortened V by 6 bases and J by 3 bases, and 18 bases separated the two germline ends. The CDR3 consists of 15 residues. CDR3 nucleotides: TGCGCCAGCACTTCCTTGGGACTGACGGAAGAGACCCAGTACTTC. This translates into CASTSLGLTEETQYF.

This clone was detected a few times. The chain combines TRBV25-1 with TRBJ1-1, with 7 bases aligning to TRBD1. There are 15 residues in the CDR3. The germline CDR1 and CDR2 sequences are MGHDK and SYGVNS. The J segment lost 4 bases and the V segment lost 8 bases, leaving 13 bases of the junction unmatched. CDR3 nucleotide sequence: TGTGCCAGCTCTTCGGACAGGCCGGCCGTCACTGAAGCTTTCTTT. This codes for CASSSDRPAVTEAFF.

This clone was counted a few times. The chain uses TRBV29-1 and TRBJ1-1, with TRBD1 identical over 10 bases. Losses at the gene ends were 4 bases for V and 3 bases for J; bases not matched to a gene: 8. CDR1 is SQVTM, CDR2 ANQGSEA, per germline. The CDR3 length is 15 residues. CDR3 protein: CSVGRMTGGYTEAFF. The CDR3 DNA is TGCAGCGTTGGGCGGATGACAGGGGGCTACACTGAAGCTTTCTTT.

This clone was seen ten or more times. The gene calls are TRBV28 and TRBJ2-7; D is ambiguous. Germline V lookup: CDR1 MDHEN, CDR2 SYDVKM. The CDR3 is made up of 14 amino acids. The V end was cut by 2 bases, the J end by 0 bases, with 8 bases between. The CDR3 DNA sequence: TGTGCCAGCAGTTTAATTCCGAGCTCCTACGAGCAGTACTTC. It encodes CASSLIPSSYEQYF.

The chain recombines TRBV5-6 with TRBJ2-7; TRBD1 or TRBD2 may be the D gene (5 bases each). V lost 5 bases and J 1 base, leaving 10 bases between the germline ends. The germline CDR1 and CDR2 sequences are SGHDT and YYEEEE. The CDR3 is 13 amino acids. CDR3 in amino acids: CASRPGRSYEQYF. The DNA for the CDR3 is TGTGCCAGCAGGCCGGGACGTTCCTACGAGCAGTACTTC.

This clone was recorded a few times. This sequence joins TRBV29-1 and TRBJ1-2, with 7 bases lining up with TRBD1. From germline, CDR1 is SQVTM and CDR2 ANQGSEA. This CDR3 is built from 17 residues. J gave up 0 bases and V 0 bases, and 10 bases lay outside the gene matches. The CDR3, as DNA: TGCAGCGTTGAAGAATACAACGGACAGGTAGCTAACTATGGCTACACCTTC. Its translation: CSVEEYNGQVANYGYTF.

This chain uses TRBV7-2 with TRBJ1-1; TRBD1 might be the D (6 bases). This CDR3 contains 14 residues. Per germline, CDR1 SGHTA and CDR2 FQGNSA. V lost 5 bases and J 2 bases, leaving 12 bases between the germline ends. CDR3 region: CASSRSGVNTEAFF. The CDR3 coding sequence is TGTGCCAGCAGCCGCTCAGGGGTCAACACTGAAGCTTTCTTT.

The table lists this clone with a few counts. The chain joins TRBV5-1 to TRBJ2-1, with TRBD2 matching over 9 bases. This CDR3 is 15 amino acids long. Germline V gene lookup returns CDR1 SGHRS and CDR2 YFSETQ. V shed 0 bases and J 10 bases; nucleotides not matched to a gene: 8. The CDR3 sequence is CASSLAGLAQGEQFF. CDR3 in DNA: TGCGCCAGCAGCTTGGCGGGACTAGCCCAGGGGGAGCAGTTCTTC.

The CDR3 spells CASRWTNYEQYF. Written as DNA, the CDR3 is TGCGCCAGCAGGTGGACAAACTACGAGCAGTACTTC. This chain connects TRBV5-1 to TRBJ2-7, with D perhaps matching TRBD1 (5 bases). Germline assignment: CDR1 SGHRS and CDR2 YFSETQ. This CDR3 region has 12 residues. The germline V and J ends were trimmed by 5 bases and 3 bases, with 9 bases remaining between them. Full variable domain (outside the CDR3, taken from reference TRBV5-1 and TRBJ2-7): KAGVTQTPRYLIKTRGQQVTLSCSPISGHRSVSWYQQTPGQGLQFLFEYFSETQRNKGNFPGRFSGRQFSNSRSEMNVSTLELGDSALYLCASRWTNYEQYFGPGTRLTVT.

The V gene is TRBV19, the J gene TRBJ1-3; 9 nucleotides match TRBD1. From germline, CDR1 is LNHDA and CDR2 SQIVND (reference sequence). V was clipped by 5 bases and J by 5 bases; unmatched bases: 7. The CDR3 contains 15 residues. CDR3 sequence: CASSFTGGARNTIYF. The CDR3, as DNA: TGTGCCAGTAGTTTTACAGGGGGCGCCCGAAACACCATATATTTT.

This clone was recorded many times. V is TRBV10-3 and J is TRBJ2-1, with D perhaps TRBD2 (6 bases). In germline, CDR1 is ENHRY, CDR2 SYGVKD. This CDR3 is 14 amino acids long. The V gene lost 2 bases and the J gene lost 8 bases, with 13 bases spanning the gap. This chain's CDR3 is CAISETRDFHEQFF. CDR3 nucleotide sequence: TGTGCCATCAGTGAGACCCGGGACTTTCATGAGCAGTTCTTC.

The chain couples TRBV7-7 to TRBJ2-3, with a weak D call TRBD2 (5 bases). Germline V gene lookup returns CDR1 SSHAT and CDR2 FNYEAQ (reference sequence). V was clipped by 2 bases and J by 1 base, with 7 bases between them. The CDR3 has 14 amino acids. CDR3 amino acids: CASSLSGGTDTQYF. CDR3 DNA: TGTGCCAGCAGCTTATCCGGGGGCACAGATACGCAGTATTTT.